This T cell receptor (beta chain) was sequenced in a study of identical twins' blood T cells (dated by TCRdb to the early 2010s). With respect to the entire study: Some 51 million Illumina reads were obtained across some 12 libraries, comprising six alpha-chain and six beta-chain libraries. TCR alpha and beta chain repertoires of three pairs of monozygous twins were compared using next-generation sequencing to assess genetic influence on repertoire formation.

This clonotype was recorded at least ten times. Its binding antigen is unknown. It has no much larger one-base neighbor in the sample; base qualities were not kept. V was cut back by 2 bases and J by 0 bases, leaving a gap of 5 bases between them. The CDR1 and CDR2 encoded by the germline V gene are SGHVS and FNYEAQ. From the cysteine up to the phenylalanine, the CDR3 has a length of 14 residues. Only the CDR3 DNA stays, 42 bases, in frame from base 1. Library method: 5' RACE. The instrument was an Illumina Genome Analyzer IIx. The RNA-based TCR cDNA libraries were made using a previously described protocol that was modified in several ways. To prevent cross-contamination, sample-specific barcodes were added to both ends of each TCR cDNA library during cDNA synthesis and amplification. The paper's processing steps were these. Between about 95,000 and nearly 500,000 clonotypes were identified per individual, with roughly 2 to 3.6 million CDR3-containing reads per library. Reads with improper barcode index combinations were discarded, and clonesets were then built for each library with the MiTCR software. During the assembly of CDR3 clonotypes by MiTCR, low-quality reads were filtered or rescued and PCR and sequencing errors were corrected. Artificial out-of-frame clonotypes were mapped to in-frame sequences, with one indel allowed in the CDR3, and then removed. V and J gene usage similarity between donors was measured as Jensen-Shannon divergence divided by mean entropy. TCRdb's own reprocessing of the public reads used fastp at Q25 and MiXCR and kept productive beta chains. For every CDR3 protein sequence, its rows merge into one entry that carries the most common genes and DNA. TCRdb, rather than the study authors, made the V and J calls. This sample lists a few hundred thousand distinct CDR3 sequences; over 25% were detected once. The ten largest account for roughly 6.1% of the sample.

Donors were six healthy women forming three monozygous twin pairs. All three twin pairs had been reared together, and it was thought likely that the same infectious agents and vaccines had been met by these twin pairs. TCR cDNA libraries were prepared from RNA that was isolated from peripheral blood mononuclear cells. What the research found in general, with its limitations: The number of shared CDR3 clonotypes between two donors was mainly determined by the product of their cloneset sizes, and twins did not clearly deviate from this trend. Because the twins were raised together, environmental influences could not be ruled out as an explanation for the similarity between twins. The proposed role of the TCRalpha J segment in MHC recognition during thymic selection was stated to require validation by independent studies. Among the most abundant TCRbeta clonotypes, each donor shared more CDR3 sequences with her twin than with unrelated donors. V gene usage, even among non-selected out-of-frame TCRbeta clonotypes, was reported to be markedly more similar within twin pairs than between unrelated donors.

This sequence originates from a woman aged 18-50 years in good health. The sequence is built from TRBV7-6 and TRBJ1-5; the D gene is unclear. The sequenced sample consisted of PBMCs. The encoded CDR3 is CASSLWGSNQPQHF. The nucleotide sequence reads as follows: TGTGCCAGCAGCTTATGGGGTAGCAATCAGCCCCAGCATTTT.